A single sample gave rise to the 14 T cell receptor beta chains below, sequenced in a study of OX40 agonist ivuxolimab in advanced cancers. Libraries were prepared by immunoSEQ multiplex PCR; TCRdb keeps only in-frame clonotypes and omits some of them. The sample lists tens of thousands of clones, around 92% occurring once. This specimen consisted of CD4+ or CD8+ T cells sorted from blood, obtained in a trial of the OX40 agonist ivuxolimab. Every receptor here comes from an adult with an advanced solid tumor such as melanoma, head and neck, liver or kidney cancer.

The V call is TRBV30, the J call TRBJ1-1; D perhaps matches TRBD1 (5 bases). The V gene lost 7 bases and the J gene lost 0 bases, with 9 bases spanning the gap. The CDR3 covers 12 residues. Germline CDR1 reads GTSNPN; CDR2 reads SVGIG (reference sequence). Here the CDR3 reads CALQELNTEAFF. The CDR3 bases are TGTGCCTTACAGGAGTTGAACACTGAAGCTTTCTTT.

This chain links TRBV5-5 with TRBJ1-1, with D possibly TRBD1 on 6 matching bases. The CDR3 runs 15 residues. Germline V gene data show CDR1 as SGHKS and CDR2 as YYEKEE (reference sequence). Trimming shortened V by 0 bases and J by 5 bases, and 14 bases separated the two germline ends. The DNA for the CDR3 is TGTGCCAGCAGCTTGGCCGGGGGGCGGCGAACTGAAGCTTTCTTT. Its protein product is CASSLAGGRRTEAFF.

CDR3 residues: CASSLGLAGGSYEQYF. As DNA, the CDR3 is TGTGCCAGCAGCTTGGGACTAGCGGGGGGCTCCTACGAGCAGTACTTC. The V gene is TRBV5-4, the J gene TRBJ2-7; 13 bases agree with TRBD2. CDR1 and CDR2 from the germline V gene are SGHNT and YYREEE (reference sequence). The CDR3 totals 16 residues. The trim removed 0 bases at V and 0 bases at J, leaving 0 bases unmatched.

The rearrangement links TRBV6-1 to TRBJ2-4; possible D gene TRBD2, 5 bases. The germline V gene has CDR1 MNHNS and CDR2 SASEGT. Trimming removed 1 base at V and 8 bases at J, with 9 bases between. This CDR3 spans 13 amino acids. The CDR3 sequence is CASSEGGVDIQYF. CDR3 nucleotide sequence: TGTGCCAGCAGTGAAGGGGGAGTGGACATTCAGTACTTC.

Details on this clone: The junction departs from germline at one end; a sequencing error may be responsible. V is TRBV12-5 and J is TRBJ2-1, with D tentatively TRBD2 (5 bases). Germline V CDR1 and CDR2: LGHNT, FRNRAP. This CDR3 has 12 amino acids. The CDR3 here is CASGDGSRATVF. CDR3 in DNA: TGTGCTAGTGGGGACGGGTCGAGGGCTACGGTCTTC.

In its sample, this clone ranks as medium-sized. V gene TRBV4-3 combines with J gene TRBJ2-1; 12 positions match TRBD2. The CDR3 runs 15 residues. The V gene's germline CDR1 is LGHNA and CDR2 YSLEER. The junction had 7 bases not matched to a gene; V was cut back by 4 bases and J by 9 bases. The CDR3, as DNA: TGCGCCAGCAGCCCGGGACTAGCGGGTTTCGGTGAGCAGTTCTTC. Translating gives CASSPGLAGFGEQFF.

This chain connects TRBV6-6 to TRBJ2-1, with 9 nucleotides matching TRBD1. V was clipped by 0 bases and J by 7 bases; unmatched bases: 7. Germline V gene sequence: CDR1 MNHNY, CDR2 SVGAGI (reference sequence). The CDR3 has 16 residues. The CDR3 reads CASSYSWTGDGNEQFF. The CDR3 DNA sequence: TGTGCCAGCAGTTACTCGTGGACAGGGGATGGAAATGAGCAGTTCTTC.

This CDR3 is CASSRGQGFEQFF. The CDR3 bases are TGTGCCAGCAGTAGGGGACAGGGGTTTGAGCAGTTCTTC. The V gene is TRBV28, the J gene TRBJ2-1; 10 bases are a match to TRBD1. Germline CDR1 reads MDHEN; CDR2 reads SYDVKM. V lost 5 bases and J lost 9; bases outside the gene matches: 4. This CDR3 is 13 amino acids long.

The chain couples TRBV11-2 to TRBJ2-3; 7 nucleotides line up with TRBD2. CDR1 SGHAT and CDR2 FQNNGV come from the germline V gene. This CDR3 region has 17 residues. The V and J ends lost 1 base and 0 bases, in that order; junction bases with no gene match: 7. In DNA form, the CDR3 reads TGTGCCAGCAGCTTAGCCCCGCGGACTAGGAGCACAGATACGCAGTATTTT. Translating it yields CASSLAPRTRSTDTQYF.

J is TRBJ2-1 and V is TRBV7-9, with 7 bases that match TRBD2. The germline V gene encodes CDR1 SEHNR and CDR2 FQNEAQ (reference sequence). J lost 8 bases, V lost 1 base, and 8 bases had no gene match. This CDR3 is built from 15 residues. CDR3 coding DNA: TGTGCCAGCAGCTTAGGGACTAGGTCTCTCCATGAGCAGTTCTTC. This encodes CASSLGTRSLHEQFF.

This chain joins TRBV4-3 and TRBJ2-1, with 7 bases aligning to TRBD2. The CDR3 consists of 16 residues. With 0 bases clipped from V and 3 bases from J, the junction kept 5 bases outside the gene matches. Looked up from germline, CDR1 is LGHNA and CDR2 is YSLEER. The chain's CDR3 is CASSQDSSGNYNEQFF. CDR3 nucleotide sequence: TGCGCCAGCAGCCAAGATTCGAGCGGGAACTACAATGAGCAGTTCTTC.

The chain recombines TRBV7-8 with TRBJ1-2; 12 nucleotides line up with TRBD1. CDR3 size: 14 residues. Trimming removed 5 bases from V and 6 bases from J; junction bases left unmatched: 4. Germline CDR1 and CDR2: SGHVS and FQNEAQ. In DNA, the CDR3 is TGTGCCAGCAGCGCCGGGACAGGGGGCCATGGCTACACCTTC. It codes for CASSAGTGGHGYTF.

The chain employs TRBV4-3 and TRBJ2-2; 10 bases align to TRBD2. This CDR3 has 20 amino acids. Germline loops: CDR1 LGHNA, CDR2 YSLEER. The J segment lost 5 bases and the V segment lost 0 bases, leaving 15 bases of the junction unmatched. The CDR3 coding sequence is TGCGCCAGCAGCCAAGAATGGGGTCTAGCGGGGGCCTCGGGGACCGGGGAGCTGTTTTTT. It codes for CASSQEWGLAGASGTGELFF.

The chain has TRBV28 and TRBJ1-5; 9 bases agree with TRBD1. The V gene's germline CDR1 is MDHEN and CDR2 SYDVKM. The CDR3 length is 19 residues. V gave up 6 bases and J gave up 0 bases; unmatched junction bases: 15. Here the CDR3 reads CASSHLGQGFPHSNQPQHF. In DNA, the CDR3 is TGTGCCAGCAGCCATCTCGGACAGGGGTTTCCCCATAGCAATCAGCCCCAGCATTTT.